This TCR beta chain was identified in a study of cytomegalovirus exposure and HLA in healthy donors. Germline CDR1 SEHNR, CDR2 FQNEAQ (reference sequence). The CDR3 spans 14 residues. Trimming shortened V by 3 bases and J by 7 bases, and 12 bases separated the two germline ends. Method: immunoSEQ multiplex PCR; TCRdb's copy keeps in-frame clones and lacks some. This sample has fewer than 250,000 clones, with around 87% found just once. The sequencing input was PBMCs. This sequence joins TRBV7-9 and TRBJ2-2; D is perhaps TRBD2 (6 bases). The receptor's source is a man aged 18 to 35 in good health and CMV-seronegative. CDR3 DNA sequence: TGTGCCAGCAGCTTTGGCGGGAAGGACGGGGAGCTGTTTTTT. Translation gives CASSFGGKDGELFF.